This is a list of T cell receptor beta chains from one sample in a study of cytomegalovirus exposure and HLA in healthy donors. Measured with immunoSEQ multiplex PCR; TCRdb has only the in-frame clones, and not every one. The sample gives tens of thousands of clones, approximately 80% of which show up once; 20% to 30% is in the top ten. The sequenced sample consisted of PBMCs. The receptors derive from a woman aged 50 to 60 in good health and CMV-seropositive. The CDR3 runs from the conserved cysteine through the conserved F or W. Each record gives: D gene, V gene, J gene, clone size, CDR3 protein, CDR3 DNA. The D gene is left open where the match is weak. Clone sizes are given selectively: once, few, many, or a class where the clone is expanded.

D gene: TRBD1
V gene: TRBV6-1
J gene: TRBJ1-1
clone size: -
CDR3 protein: CASSADRGGTEAFF
CDR3 DNA: TGTGCCAGCAGTGCCGACAGGGGGGGTACTGAAGCTTTCTTT

D gene: -
V gene: TRBV7-8
J gene: TRBJ1-5
clone size: -
CDR3 protein: CASSRNRVNQPQHF
CDR3 DNA: TGTGCCAGCAGCCGGAACCGGGTCAATCAGCCCCAGCATTTT

D gene: TRBD1
V gene: TRBV13
J gene: TRBJ2-2
clone size: once
CDR3 protein: CASSLRGQGIGGELFF
CDR3 DNA: TGTGCCAGCAGCTTAAGGGGACAGGGAATTGGCGGGGAGCTGTTTTTT

D gene: TRBD1
V gene: TRBV6-5
J gene: TRBJ1-1
clone size: -
CDR3 protein: CASRPGQSNTEAFF
CDR3 DNA: TGTGCCAGCAGACCGGGACAGAGTAACACTGAAGCTTTCTTT

D gene: TRBD1
V gene: TRBV9
J gene: TRBJ2-5
clone size: -
CDR3 protein: CASSPRRRGPYQETQYF
CDR3 DNA: TGTGCCAGCAGCCCACGACGTAGGGGGCCGTACCAAGAGACCCAGTACTTC

D gene: -
V gene: TRBV7-2
J gene: TRBJ1-5
clone size: -
CDR3 protein: CASSLNYLEPQHF
CDR3 DNA: TGTGCCAGCAGCTTAAATTACTTGGAGCCCCAGCATTTT

D gene: -
V gene: TRBV5-1
J gene: TRBJ1-4
clone size: -
CDR3 protein: CASSSGSRNEKLFF
CDR3 DNA: TGCGCCAGCAGTTCAGGGTCCCGCAATGAAAAACTGTTTTTT

D gene: -
V gene: TRBV6-5
J gene: TRBJ2-1
clone size: -
CDR3 protein: CASSYELVKVNEQFF
CDR3 DNA: TGTGCCAGCAGTTACGAGCTAGTCAAAGTCAATGAGCAGTTCTTC

D gene: TRBD2
V gene: TRBV9
J gene: TRBJ2-1
clone size: -
CDR3 protein: CASSVTSGNYNEQFF
CDR3 DNA: TGTGCCAGCAGCGTGACTAGCGGGAATTACAATGAGCAGTTCTTC

D gene: -
V gene: TRBV9
J gene: TRBJ2-2
clone size: -
CDR3 protein: CASSVALGAGNSGELFF
CDR3 DNA: TGTGCCAGCAGCGTAGCTTTAGGGGCGGGGAATTCCGGGGAGCTGTTTTTT

D gene: TRBD1
V gene: TRBV2
J gene: TRBJ1-2
clone size: -
CDR3 protein: CASRGTGWDYGYTF
CDR3 DNA: TGTGCCAGCAGAGGGACAGGGTGGGACTATGGCTACACCTTC

D gene: TRBD2
V gene: TRBV7-8
J gene: TRBJ2-3
clone size: -
CDR3 protein: CASSKIWTSGKGDTQYF
CDR3 DNA: TGTGCCAGCAGCAAAATCTGGACTAGCGGTAAAGGGGATACGCAGTATTTT

D gene: TRBD1
V gene: TRBV5-6
J gene: TRBJ1-2
clone size: medium-sized
CDR3 protein: CASTFFDRGLYGYTF
CDR3 DNA: TGTGCCAGCACCTTTTTTGACAGGGGACTCTATGGCTACACCTTC

D gene: -
V gene: TRBV7-2
J gene: TRBJ1-1
clone size: -
CDR3 protein: CASSAQVMNTEAFF
CDR3 DNA: TGTGCCAGCAGTGCACAGGTAATGAACACTGAAGCTTTCTTT

D gene: TRBD1
V gene: TRBV2
J gene: TRBJ1-5
clone size: -
CDR3 protein: CASTRTGDQPQHF
CDR3 DNA: TGTGCCAGCACCCGGACAGGGGATCAGCCCCAGCATTTT

D gene: -
V gene: TRBV4-1
J gene: TRBJ1-4
clone size: -
CDR3 protein: CASSQDEQLYEKLFF
CDR3 DNA: TGCGCCAGCAGCCAAGATGAACAGCTTTATGAAAAACTGTTTTTT

D gene: TRBD1
V gene: TRBV6-1
J gene: TRBJ1-4
clone size: -
CDR3 protein: CASSENRGTEKLFF
CDR3 DNA: TGTGCCAGCAGTGAGAACAGGGGAACGGAAAAACTGTTTTTT

D gene: -
V gene: TRBV5-6
J gene: TRBJ1-1
clone size: -
CDR3 protein: CASSLRTNTEAFF
CDR3 DNA: TGTGCCAGCAGCTTGAGGACTAACACTGAAGCTTTCTTT

D gene: -
V gene: TRBV27
J gene: TRBJ2-2
clone size: -
CDR3 protein: CASSLWAGATGELFF
CDR3 DNA: TGTGCCAGCAGTTTATGGGCAGGGGCCACCGGGGAGCTGTTTTTT

D gene: -
V gene: TRBV2
J gene: TRBJ1-6
clone size: -
CDR3 protein: CASSEGAGRRNSPLHF
CDR3 DNA: TGTGCCAGCAGTGAAGGGGCAGGGAGGAGGAATTCACCCCTCCACTTT

D gene: -
V gene: TRBV19
J gene: TRBJ2-5
clone size: -
CDR3 protein: CASRFHQGGETQYF
CDR3 DNA: TGTGCCAGCCGATTCCACCAGGGGGGAGAGACCCAGTACTTC

D gene: TRBD2
V gene: TRBV7-9
J gene: TRBJ2-1
clone size: -
CDR3 protein: CASSPGVAGDEQFF
CDR3 DNA: TGTGCCAGCAGCCCCGGGGTAGCGGGAGATGAGCAGTTCTTC

D gene: -
V gene: TRBV6-1
J gene: TRBJ2-5
clone size: few
CDR3 protein: CASSYGETQYF
CDR3 DNA: TGTGCCAGCAGTTACGGGGAGACCCAGTACTTC

D gene: -
V gene: TRBV6-1
J gene: TRBJ1-4
clone size: -
CDR3 protein: CASIGGGPYEKLFF
CDR3 DNA: TGTGCCAGCATAGGCGGGGGACCCTATGAAAAACTGTTTTTT

D gene: -
V gene: TRBV6-4
J gene: TRBJ2-2
clone size: -
CDR3 protein: CASRARGTTGELFF
CDR3 DNA: TGTGCCAGCAGGGCCAGAGGTACGACCGGGGAGCTGTTTTTT

D gene: TRBD2
V gene: TRBV6-1
J gene: TRBJ2-1
clone size: -
CDR3 protein: CASTLGASGTNEQFF
CDR3 DNA: TGTGCCAGCACCCTAGGGGCTAGCGGGACCAATGAGCAGTTCTTC

D gene: -
V gene: TRBV5-1
J gene: TRBJ2-5
clone size: -
CDR3 protein: CASSSGRGFEETQYF
CDR3 DNA: TGCGCCAGCAGCTCTGGGCGGGGTTTTGAGGAGACCCAGTACTTC

D gene: TRBD2
V gene: TRBV12-5
J gene: TRBJ2-7
clone size: once
CDR3 protein: CASGGGTTAEQYF
CDR3 DNA: TGTGCTAGTGGTGGGGGGACTACCGCCGAGCAGTACTTC

D gene: -
V gene: TRBV10-2
J gene: TRBJ1-3
clone size: -
CDR3 protein: CASSESASGNTIYF
CDR3 DNA: TGCGCCAGCAGTGAGTCAGCCTCTGGAAACACCATATATTTT